This TCR beta chain was profiled in a study of CD8 T cells in Susac syndrome. Germline CDR1 MNHEY, CDR2 SVGAGI. This CDR3 has 14 residues. V was clipped by 6 bases and J by 3 bases, with 14 bases between them. A quantity of about 0.5 to 1 ug RNA underwent reverse transcription using random hexamers. TCRdb ran MiXCR on the immunoSEQ multiplex PCR reads and lists one entry per CDR3 protein. The sample lists 150,000 to 250,000 distinct CDR3 sequences, about 95% occurring once. The count of this clonotype is one. Its antigen is as yet unknown. General study points: The study's TCR sequencing and HLA analysis drew on a certain number of individuals. That number was acknowledged as relatively small.

This sequence was found in a human donor with multiple sclerosis. The genes are TRBV6-5 and TRBJ1-2, with D maybe TRBD1 (5 bases). The sequenced sample consisted of CD4+ T cells from PBMCs. The CDR3 nucleotides read TGTGCCAGCAGAGTCGGAGGGGCTGACTATGGCTACACCTTC. Encoded protein: CASRVGGADYGYTF.